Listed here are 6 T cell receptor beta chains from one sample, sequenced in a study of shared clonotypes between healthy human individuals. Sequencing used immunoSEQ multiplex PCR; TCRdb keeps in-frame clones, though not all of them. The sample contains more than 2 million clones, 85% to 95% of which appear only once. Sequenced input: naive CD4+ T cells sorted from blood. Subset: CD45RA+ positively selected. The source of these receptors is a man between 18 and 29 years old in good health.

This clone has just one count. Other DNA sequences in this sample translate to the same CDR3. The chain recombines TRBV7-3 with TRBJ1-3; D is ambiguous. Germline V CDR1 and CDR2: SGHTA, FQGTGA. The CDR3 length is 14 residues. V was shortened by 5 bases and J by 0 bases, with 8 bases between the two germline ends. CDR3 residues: CASSLGNSGNTIYF. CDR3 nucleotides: TGTGCCAGCAGCCTCGGGAACTCTGGAAACACCATATATTTT.

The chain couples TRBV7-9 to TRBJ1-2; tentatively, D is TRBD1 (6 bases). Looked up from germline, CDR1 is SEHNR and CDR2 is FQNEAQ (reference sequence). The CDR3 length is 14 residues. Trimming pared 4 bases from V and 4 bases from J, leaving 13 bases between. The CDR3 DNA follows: TGTGCCAGCAGCTATCGACAGGATACCTATGGCTACACCTTC. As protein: CASSYRQDTYGYTF.

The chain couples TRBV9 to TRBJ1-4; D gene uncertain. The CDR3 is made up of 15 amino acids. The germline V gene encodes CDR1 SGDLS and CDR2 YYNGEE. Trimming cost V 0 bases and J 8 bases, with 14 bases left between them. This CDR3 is CASSVGSRSYEKLFF. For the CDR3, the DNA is TGTGCCAGCAGCGTAGGAAGCAGATCGTACGAAAAACTGTTTTTT. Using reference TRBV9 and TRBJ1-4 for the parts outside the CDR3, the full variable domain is DSGVTQTPKHLITATGQRVTLRCSPRSGDLSVYWYQQSLDQGLQFLIQYYNGEERAKGNILERFSAQQFPDLHSELNLSSLELGDSALYFCASSVGSRSYEKLFFGSGTQLSVL.

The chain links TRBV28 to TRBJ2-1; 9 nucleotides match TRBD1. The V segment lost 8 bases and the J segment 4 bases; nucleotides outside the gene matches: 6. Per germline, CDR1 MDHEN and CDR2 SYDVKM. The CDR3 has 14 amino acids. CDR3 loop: CASLGTGYYNEQFF. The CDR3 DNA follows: TGTGCCAGCCTAGGGACAGGGTATTACAATGAGCAGTTCTTC. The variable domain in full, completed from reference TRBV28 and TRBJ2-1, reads DVKVTQSSRYLVKRTGEKVFLECVQDMDHENMFWYRQDPGLGLRLIYFSYDVKMKEKGDIPEGYSVSREKKERFSLILESASTNQTSMYLCASLGTGYYNEQFFGPGTRLTVL.

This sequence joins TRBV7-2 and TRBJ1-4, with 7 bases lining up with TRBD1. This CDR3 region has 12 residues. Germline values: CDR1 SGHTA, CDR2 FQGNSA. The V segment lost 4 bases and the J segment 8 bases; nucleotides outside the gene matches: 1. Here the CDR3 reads CASSSRGEKLFF. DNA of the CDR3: TGTGCCAGCAGCTCCAGGGGGGAAAAACTGTTTTTT.

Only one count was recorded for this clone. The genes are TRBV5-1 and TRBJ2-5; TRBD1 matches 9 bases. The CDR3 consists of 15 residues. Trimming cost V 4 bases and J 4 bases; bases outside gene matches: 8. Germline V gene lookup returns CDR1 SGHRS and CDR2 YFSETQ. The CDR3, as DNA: TGCGCCAGCAGCCGGGGACAGGGAATACGAGAGACCCAGTACTTC. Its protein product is CASSRGQGIRETQYF.